This T cell receptor beta chain stems from a study of blood T cell repertoires in COVID-19. Study information: T cells, B-cell-depleted T cells, or PBMCs provided the cDNA or gDNA that served as material.

Here immunoSEQ multiplex PCR was the method, and the copy in TCRdb shows in-frame clones only, minus some. Of around 100,000 clones listed, approximately 81% are singletons. Germline V CDR1 and CDR2: LNHDA, SQIVND (reference sequence). V lost 6 bases and J 2 bases, leaving 16 bases between the germline ends. This CDR3 is built from 15 residues. The rearrangement uses TRBV19 and TRBJ1-2; D is possibly TRBD1 (6 bases). The sequencing input was peripheral blood. The source of this sequence is a human donor in a cohort sampled during active COVID-19. For the CDR3, the DNA is TGTGCCAGTAGGCTTCACGGGACATCGAACTATGGCTACACCTTC. This sequence encodes CASRLHGTSNYGYTF.